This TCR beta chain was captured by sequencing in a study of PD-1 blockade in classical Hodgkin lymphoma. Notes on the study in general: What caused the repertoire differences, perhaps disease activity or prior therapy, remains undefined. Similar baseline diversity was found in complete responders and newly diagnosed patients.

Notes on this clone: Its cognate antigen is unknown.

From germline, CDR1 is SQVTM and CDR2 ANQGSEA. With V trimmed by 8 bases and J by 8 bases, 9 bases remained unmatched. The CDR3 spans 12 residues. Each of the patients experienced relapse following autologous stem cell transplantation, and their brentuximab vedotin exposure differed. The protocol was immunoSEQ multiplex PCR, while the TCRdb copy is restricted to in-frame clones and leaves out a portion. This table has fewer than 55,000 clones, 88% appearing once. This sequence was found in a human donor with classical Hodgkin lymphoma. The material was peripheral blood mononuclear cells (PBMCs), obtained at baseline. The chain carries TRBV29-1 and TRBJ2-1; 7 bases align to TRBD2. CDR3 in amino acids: CSNEEGGHEQFF. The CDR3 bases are TGCAGCAACGAAGAGGGAGGGCATGAGCAGTTCTTC.